This TCR beta chain was documented in a study of blood T cell repertoires in COVID-19 (dated by TCRdb to 2018 to 2020). For the study in its entirety: Samples covering the acute and convalescent phases of COVID-19 were provided by collaborators in the United States, Italy and Spain. A freely available public database, intended as a resource for researchers studying the immune response to SARS-CoV-2, is where the repertoires were released. The sample metadata nearly always contained a de-identified subject ID, COVID-19 status, age in years and sex. The prospective study material was composed of cDNA or gDNA derived from T cells, B-cell-depleted T cells, or PBMCs. Deeply sampled blood TCRbeta repertoires from subjects exposed to, actively infected with, or recovered from COVID-19 were included in the dataset. Where available, HLA class I and class II types were taken from metadata supplied by the sample provider and were not determined by assay-based typing. Samples were obtained from the ongoing ImmuneRACE study (first 160 participants) and from 950 to 1,500 subjects provided by 6 global collaborators.

TCRbeta CDR3 regions were amplified from genomic DNA using the immunoSEQ Assay, a bias-controlled multiplex PCR. The authors processed their data as follows. The number of nucleated cells in each sample was estimated by amplification of reference gene primers within the assay. To quantify the absolute abundance of each unique TCRbeta CDR3 rearrangement, sequence reads were collapsed and filtered. For each sample, productive Simpson clonality was calculated as the square root of Simpson's diversity index across productive rearrangements. Entries here come from immuneACCESS through TCRdb and include only in-frame sequences with V and J called. Some clones fail to appear in such tables; in the studies checked, an unresolved V gene covers under half of the shortfall, and the cause of the remainder is unknown. V, J and clone size reflect that table, while D and trimming were determined from the DNA. The sample includes some 200,000 clones, with roughly 94% observed a single time. The ten largest clones represent approximately 1.2% of the sample.

Summary of the overall study and its limitations: The quantity of clinical and demographic metadata differed by source and by participant and was supplied without curation.

Worth noting for this clone: The antigen this receptor binds is unknown. No much larger clone is present one base from it, and per-base qualities are unavailable.

V loses 0 bases at its end and J loses 8 bases; junction bases beyond the gene matches: 4. Taken from cysteine to phenylalanine, the CDR3 has 14 residues. Only the CDR3 portion is preserved as DNA: 42 bases, with reading frame beginning at the first base. From the germline V gene, CDR1 is SGHRS and CDR2 is YFSETQ. Collaborating institutions collected whole blood in K2EDTA tubes following their own protocols. For TCRbeta analysis, collaborators shipped samples in one of three forms: frozen whole blood, isolated PBMCs, or DNA extracted from either of those sample types. The TCR sequence derives from a man aged 25-45 years with acute or convalescent COVID-19. The sequencing input was peripheral blood. The chain is made from TRBV5-1 and TRBJ1-4; the junction holds 7 bases that match TRBD1. The CDR3 protein sequence reads: CASSLGEGAEKLFF. The nucleotide sequence is given as TGCGCCAGCAGCTTGGGCGAGGGGGCGGAAAAACTGTTTTTT.